The TCR beta chain under discussion was sequenced for a study of patients and donors after allogeneic stem cell transplantation. This clonotype was recorded a few times. This CDR3 has 15 residues. Trimming took off 1 base at V and 1 base at J, with 11 bases between the two ends. Germline CDR1 reads MNHGY; CDR2 reads SAAAGT. Via MiXCR, TCRdb re-called the RT-PCR reads, giving one row per CDR3 protein. Counted here are more than 850,000 distinct CDR3 sequences, roughly 18% occurring once; the ten biggest clones make up 6%. V usage is TRBV6-8 and J usage is TRBJ2-7, with D possibly being TRBD1 (5 bases). The specimen sequenced was blood, either unsorted or a sorted T cell fraction (not recorded which). This receptor was taken from a human donor who was either an allogeneic HSCT recipient or a stem cell or donor lymphocyte infusion donor (not recorded which). It is not recorded whose cells these are; they may come from a transplant donor. The CDR3 region is CASSYFQGPSYEQYF. CDR3 DNA sequence: TGTGCCAGCAGTTACTTCCAGGGCCCATCCTACGAGCAGTACTTC.